This is a list of T cell receptor beta chains from one sample in a study of blood T cell repertoires in COVID-19. Using immunoSEQ multiplex PCR, the repertoire was profiled, and TCRdb retains in-frame clones only, with some absent. Of under 300,000 clones listed, around 90% are singletons. The specimen was peripheral blood. These receptors originate from a woman between 65 and 79 years old with active or convalescent COVID-19. Each CDR3 is given with its conserved first and last residue. Each record gives: CDR3 length, J gene, V gene, clone size, CDR3 protein. Not every row has a clone size; where given, it reads once, few, many or a size class.

CDR3 length: 15; J gene: TRBJ2-7; V gene: TRBV6-5; clone size: .; CDR3 protein: CASRYDREPSYEQYF
CDR3 length: 14; J gene: TRBJ1-1; V gene: TRBV6-1; clone size: .; CDR3 protein: CASSDVGANTEAFF
CDR3 length: 13; J gene: TRBJ2-7; V gene: TRBV5-1; clone size: .; CDR3 protein: CASSLWDRGEQYF
CDR3 length: 15; J gene: TRBJ2-5; V gene: TRBV3-1/TRBV3-2; clone size: .; CDR3 protein: CASSQHQGAGETQYF
CDR3 length: 16; J gene: TRBJ2-3; V gene: TRBV7-9; clone size: .; CDR3 protein: CASSPTGSGWTDTQYF
CDR3 length: 15; J gene: TRBJ1-2; V gene: TRBV6-5; clone size: .; CDR3 protein: CASRWSRGWRSGYTF
CDR3 length: 15; J gene: TRBJ1-5; V gene: TRBV10-2; clone size: .; CDR3 protein: CASSEVGTFGQPQHF
CDR3 length: 12; J gene: TRBJ2-1; V gene: TRBV10-3; clone size: few; CDR3 protein: CAISPGLNEQFF
CDR3 length: 14; J gene: TRBJ1-1; V gene: TRBV19; clone size: .; CDR3 protein: CASRGQGADTEAFF
CDR3 length: 13; J gene: TRBJ1-2; V gene: TRBV6-1; clone size: .; CDR3 protein: CASSDLILYGYTF
CDR3 length: 14; J gene: TRBJ1-2; V gene: TRBV11-2; clone size: .; CDR3 protein: CASSSDRGFYGYTF
CDR3 length: 16; J gene: TRBJ1-1; V gene: TRBV21-1; clone size: .; CDR3 protein: CASTAGGGRPHTEAFF
CDR3 length: 13; J gene: TRBJ2-5; V gene: TRBV18; clone size: few; CDR3 protein: CASSSGSEETQYF
CDR3 length: 19; J gene: TRBJ2-2; V gene: TRBV27; clone size: .; CDR3 protein: CASAPPPSSGGDGVGELFF
CDR3 length: 12; J gene: TRBJ2-2; V gene: TRBV27; clone size: .; CDR3 protein: CASSLAAGELFF
CDR3 length: 17; J gene: TRBJ2-3; V gene: TRBV10-1; clone size: .; CDR3 protein: CASSAETSGGAKDTQYF
CDR3 length: 11; J gene: TRBJ2-7; V gene: TRBV20-1; clone size: .; CDR3 protein: CSAGRTYEQYF
CDR3 length: 15; J gene: TRBJ2-2; V gene: TRBV7-9; clone size: .; CDR3 protein: CASSPPGQGHGELFF
CDR3 length: 14; J gene: TRBJ1-1; V gene: TRBV7-2; clone size: .; CDR3 protein: CASSPSYGSTEAFF
CDR3 length: 16; J gene: TRBJ2-2; V gene: TRBV6-5; clone size: .; CDR3 protein: CASSYSTLGGTGELFF
CDR3 length: 13; J gene: TRBJ2-1; V gene: TRBV18; clone size: .; CDR3 protein: CASSPPITNEQFF
CDR3 length: 14; J gene: TRBJ1-1; V gene: TRBV29-1; clone size: .; CDR3 protein: CSASGTGMNTEAFF
CDR3 length: 14; J gene: TRBJ1-2; V gene: TRBV11-2; clone size: few; CDR3 protein: CASSLTDSLDGYTF
CDR3 length: 14; J gene: TRBJ1-5; V gene: TRBV6-2/TRBV6-3; clone size: .; CDR3 protein: CASSTQGTHQPQHF
CDR3 length: 15; J gene: TRBJ1-3; V gene: TRBV6-5; clone size: .; CDR3 protein: CATMGTAYSGNTIYF
CDR3 length: 14; J gene: TRBJ1-6; V gene: TRBV12-5; clone size: .; CDR3 protein: CASAQGSEISPLHF
CDR3 length: 15; J gene: TRBJ1-3; V gene: TRBV19; clone size: .; CDR3 protein: CASSMGPISGNTIYF
CDR3 length: 14; J gene: TRBJ2-5; V gene: TRBV7-8; clone size: .; CDR3 protein: CASSLRGLGETQYF
CDR3 length: 13; J gene: TRBJ1-1; V gene: TRBV18; clone size: .; CDR3 protein: CASSPQRDRPAFF
CDR3 length: 15; J gene: TRBJ2-5; V gene: TRBV19; clone size: .; CDR3 protein: CASSMGRQYQETQYF
CDR3 length: 13; J gene: TRBJ1-1; V gene: TRBV6-2/TRBV6-3; clone size: .; CDR3 protein: CASSQNLNTEAFF
CDR3 length: 16; J gene: TRBJ1-4; V gene: TRBV10-3; clone size: .; CDR3 protein: CAISESAGVKGEKLFF
CDR3 length: 12; J gene: TRBJ1-2; V gene: TRBV9; clone size: .; CDR3 protein: CASSDWGGGYTF
CDR3 length: 14; J gene: TRBJ2-2; V gene: TRBV7-3; clone size: .; CDR3 protein: CASSQDGITGELFF
CDR3 length: 14; J gene: TRBJ2-6; V gene: TRBV11-2; clone size: .; CDR3 protein: CASARFSGANVLTF
CDR3 length: 16; J gene: TRBJ1-1; V gene: TRBV3-1/TRBV3-2; clone size: .; CDR3 protein: CASSQGIQGANTEAFF